These 8 T cell receptor beta chains share one sample of origin, sequenced in a study of cytomegalovirus exposure and HLA in healthy donors. The PCR contained 60 Vbeta and 13 Jbeta primers. Repertoires were generated with immunoSEQ multiplex PCR, while TCRdb's copy carries only in-frame clones and drops some. The record lists 200,000 or so clones, of which the ten most abundant hold around 0.74%. The specimen sequenced was PBMCs. These TCRs come from a boy aged 5-17 years in good health and CMV-seronegative.

J is TRBJ1-2 and V is TRBV19; no reliable D call. Germline CDR1 and CDR2: LNHDA and SQIVND (reference sequence). The ends were cut back, 4 bases at V and 3 bases at J, with 18 bases in the middle. The CDR3 runs to 16 residues. CDR3 sequence: CASSTSPPRPHYGYTF. The CDR3 DNA reads as TGTGCCAGTAGTACGTCCCCCCCGCGGCCCCACTATGGCTACACCTTC.

V and J are TRBV7-8 and TRBJ2-7, with 7 bases lining up with TRBD1. Germline V gives CDR1 SGHVS, CDR2 FQNEAQ. Trimming cost V 1 base and J 2 bases; bases outside gene matches: 5. CDR3 length: 15 amino acids. Here the CDR3 DNA reads TGTGCCAGCAGCTTAGAGGGGGCACGAGCCTACGAGCAGTACTTC. This encodes CASSLEGARAYEQYF.

Comment on this clone: Other DNA sequences within the sample encode an identical CDR3. This chain connects TRBV4-3 to TRBJ2-7, with D tentatively TRBD1 (5 bases). Germline V lookup: CDR1 LGHNA, CDR2 YSLEER. Trimming left V 0 bases short and J 7 bases short, with 16 bases between. The CDR3 length is 15 residues. CDR3: CASSQDSQGAREQYF. In DNA, the CDR3 is TGCGCCAGCAGCCAAGATAGTCAGGGTGCTAGGGAGCAGTACTTC.

V and J are TRBV4-1 and TRBJ2-7, with TRBD1 matching over 7 bases. The last part of the DNA fits TRBJ2-1 better; the J call may be wrong. Germline values: CDR1 MGHRA, CDR2 YSYEKL. This CDR3 contains 14 residues. The CDR3 DNA sequence: TGCGCCAGCAGCCACCCGGGACAGTACAATGAGCAGTTCTTC. Amino acids: CASSHPGQYNEQFF.

The rearrangement links TRBV18 to TRBJ2-5, with 7 bases fitting TRBD2. Germline CDR1 is KGHSH and CDR2 is LQKENI. The length of the CDR3 is 16 residues. Trimming at V came to 2 bases and at J to 1 base, leaving 7 bases not matched to a gene. The CDR3 is CASSPLLAVGQETQYF. CDR3 DNA: TGTGCCAGCTCACCATTGCTAGCGGTGGGCCAAGAGACCCAGTACTTC.

The J gene is TRBJ2-5, the V gene TRBV7-8; 8 nucleotides match TRBD1. The J call may be in error: the DNA end matches TRBJ2-7 better. This CDR3 spans 14 amino acids. Germline values: CDR1 SGHVS, CDR2 FQNEAQ. The CDR3 coding sequence is TGTGCCAGCAGCTCCGGGCAGGGGGCATACGAGCAGTACTTC. As protein: CASSSGQGAYEQYF.

The V call is TRBV30, the J call TRBJ1-2; possibly TRBD1 for D (5 bases). Germline CDR1 and CDR2: GTSNPN and SVGIG (reference sequence). The CDR3 has 12 amino acids. Trimming removed 4 bases from V and 8 bases from J, with 14 bases in between. CDR3 in amino acids: CAWIGQGRGYTF. In DNA form, the CDR3 reads TGTGCCTGGATTGGTCAGGGAAGGGGCTACACCTTC.

This chain uses TRBV30 with TRBJ2-4; TRBD1 matches 10 bases. V shed 1 base, J shed 0 bases, and the junction held 24 bases outside the gene matches. The CDR3 is made up of 23 amino acids. The germline V gene encodes CDR1 GTSNPN and CDR2 SVGIG (reference sequence). CDR3 protein: CAWSGPVVDQRDRGGLAKNIQYF. The CDR3 nucleotides read TGTGCCTGGAGTGGCCCGGTGGTCGATCAGCGGGACAGGGGCGGTCTAGCCAAAAACATTCAGTACTTC.